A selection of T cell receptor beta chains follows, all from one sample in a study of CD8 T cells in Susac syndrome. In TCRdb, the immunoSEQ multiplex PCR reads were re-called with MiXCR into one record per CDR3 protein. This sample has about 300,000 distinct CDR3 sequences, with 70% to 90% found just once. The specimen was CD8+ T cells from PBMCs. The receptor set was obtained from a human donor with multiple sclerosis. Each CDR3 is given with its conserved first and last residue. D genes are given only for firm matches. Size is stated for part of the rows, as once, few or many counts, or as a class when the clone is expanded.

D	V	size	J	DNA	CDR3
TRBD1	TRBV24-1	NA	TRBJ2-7	TGTGCCACCAGTGATGCAGGGGGCTACGAGCAGTACTTC	CATSDAGGYEQYF
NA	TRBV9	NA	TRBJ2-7	TGTGCCAGCAGCGTAGTCGGCGATCCGAACTACGAGCAGTACTTC	CASSVVGDPNYEQYF
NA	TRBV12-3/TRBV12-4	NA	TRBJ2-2	TGTGCCAGCAGTCCACCAGGAGTGGGGATCGGGGAGCTGTTTTTT	CASSPPGVGIGELFF
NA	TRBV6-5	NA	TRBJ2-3	TGTGCCAGCAGTTATAAGCTGAAGGGTACGCAGTATTTT	CASSYKLKGTQYF
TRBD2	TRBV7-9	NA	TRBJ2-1	TGTGCCAGCAGCTACGGACTAGCGGGAAACAATGAGCAGTTCTTC	CASSYGLAGNNEQFF
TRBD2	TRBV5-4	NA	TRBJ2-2	TGTGCCAGCAGCCCTAGGGAGGGTTTTGGGTCCGGGGAGCTGTTTTTT	CASSPREGFGSGELFF
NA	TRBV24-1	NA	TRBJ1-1	TGTGCCACCAGTGACGGGATCCGCACTGAAGCTTTCTTT	CATSDGIRTEAFF
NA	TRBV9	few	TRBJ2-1	TGTGCCAGCAGCGTAGACGGTTCCTACAATGAGCAGTTCTTC	CASSVDGSYNEQFF
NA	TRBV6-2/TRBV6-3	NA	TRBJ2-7	TGTGCCAGCAGTCAATACGCATGGGGGGCCGAGCAGTACTTC	CASSQYAWGAEQYF
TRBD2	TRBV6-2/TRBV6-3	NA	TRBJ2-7	TGTGCCAGCAGAGACGGCTTTGCGGGAGTGGGAGAGCAGTACTTC	CASRDGFAGVGEQYF
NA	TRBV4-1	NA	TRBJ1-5	TGCGCCAGCAGCCCGGAAGTCAATGGCAATCAGCCCCAGCATTTT	CASSPEVNGNQPQHF
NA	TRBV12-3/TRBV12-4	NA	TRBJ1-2	TGTGCCAGCAGCCTCGGGATCCCGCTGGGCTACACCTTC	CASSLGIPLGYTF
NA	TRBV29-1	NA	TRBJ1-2	TGCAGCGTTGAAGATGGGGTGTCCTATGGCTACACCTTC	CSVEDGVSYGYTF
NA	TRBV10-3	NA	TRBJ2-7	TGTGTCATCAGAGGTTCCGGGGCCGAGCAGTACTTC	CVIRGSGAEQYF
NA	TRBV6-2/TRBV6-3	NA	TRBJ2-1	TGTGCCAGCAGTTACGCCATCAGTATCTACAATGAGCAGTTCTTC	CASSYAISIYNEQFF
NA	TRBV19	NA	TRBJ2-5	TGTGCCAGTAGTAGGAACCGGGGAAAAGAGACCCAGTACTTC	CASSRNRGKETQYF
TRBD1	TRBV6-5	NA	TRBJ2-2	TGTGCCAGCACCGGGACAGGAGAAATGAGGGGGGAGCTGTTTTTT	CASTGTGEMRGELFF
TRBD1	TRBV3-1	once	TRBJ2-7	TGTGCCAGCAGAACAGGGGGTTCCTACGAGCAGTACTTC	CASRTGGSYEQYF
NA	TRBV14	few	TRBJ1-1	TGTGCCAGCAGCCAAGGAATAAAACTCAACACTGAAGCTTTCTTT	CASSQGIKLNTEAFF
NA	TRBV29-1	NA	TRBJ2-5	TGCAGCGTTGAAAGGCAGGGCGGGGAGACCCAGTACTTC	CSVERQGGETQYF
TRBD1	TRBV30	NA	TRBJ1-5	TGTGCCTGGAGTGGGGGACAGGCCAATCAGCCCCAGCATTTT	CAWSGGQANQPQHF
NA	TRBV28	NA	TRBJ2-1	TGTGCCAGCAGTTCGAGGCTCACCTACAATGAGCAGTTCTTC	CASSSRLTYNEQFF
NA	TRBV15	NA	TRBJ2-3	TGTGCCACCAGCCCTGAGCAGCGCACAGATACGCAGTTTTTT	CATSPEQRTDTQFF
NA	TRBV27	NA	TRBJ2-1	TGTGCCAGTGCCTCGGGAGTAGTCTACAATGAGCAGTTCTTC	CASASGVVYNEQFF
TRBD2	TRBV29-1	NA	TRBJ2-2	TGCAGCGTTGAAGGGACTAGCGGGAGAGCCTCAGGGTACACCGGGGAGCTGTTTTTT	CSVEGTSGRASGYTGELFF
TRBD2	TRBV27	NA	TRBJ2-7	TGTGCCAGCAGTTTAGCGGGAGTAACCCACGAGCAGTACTTC	CASSLAGVTHEQYF
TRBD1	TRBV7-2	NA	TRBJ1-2	TGTGCCAGCAGCTTAGATACAGGGGGGTCCGGCTTTGTGGATGGCTACACCTTC	CASSLDTGGSGFVDGYTF
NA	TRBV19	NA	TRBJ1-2	TGTGCCAGTAGTATAGATCTGGAGACTCTTTATGGCTACACCTTC	CASSIDLETLYGYTF
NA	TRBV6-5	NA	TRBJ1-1	TGTGCCAGCAGTTACCTCACGGGCACTTGGACTGAAGCTTTCTTT	CASSYLTGTWTEAFF
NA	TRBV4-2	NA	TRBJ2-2	TGTGCCAGCAGCCCACCTATGAACACCGGGGAGCTGTTTTTT	CASSPPMNTGELFF
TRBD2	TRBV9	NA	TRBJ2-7	TGTGCCAGCAGCGGTTCTCCGGGACTAGCGACCGACGAGCAGTACTTC	CASSGSPGLATDEQYF
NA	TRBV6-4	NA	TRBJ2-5	TGTGCCAGCTCAGAGACCCAGTACTTC	CASSETQYF
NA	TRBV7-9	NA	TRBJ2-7	TGTGCCAGCAGCTTAGCGTCCGGAGGAATTCGGGACGAGCAGTACTTC	CASSLASGGIRDEQYF
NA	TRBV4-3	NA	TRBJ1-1	TGCGCCAGCAGCCAAGATCGGTCAGATGAAGCTTTCTTT	CASSQDRSDEAFF
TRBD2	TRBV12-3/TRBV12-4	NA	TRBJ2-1	TGTGCCCTCAGGGCTAGCGGAAGCCTCGAGCAGTTCTTC	CALRASGSLEQFF
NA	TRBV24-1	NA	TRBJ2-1	TGTGCCACCAGTGATGTCCCGGGTTACAATGAGCAGTTCTTC	CATSDVPGYNEQFF
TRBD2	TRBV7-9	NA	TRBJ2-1	TGTGCCAGCAGCTTAGTCGCGGGAGGGGCCAATGAGCAGTTCTTC	CASSLVAGGANEQFF
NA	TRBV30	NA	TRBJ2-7	TGTGCCTGGAGTGTGGACGGTACTAGGGCCTACGAGCAGTACTTC	CAWSVDGTRAYEQYF
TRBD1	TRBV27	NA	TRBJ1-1	TGTGCCAGCACCGACAGGGAGGACACTGAAGCTTTCTTT	CASTDREDTEAFF
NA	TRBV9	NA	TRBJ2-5	TGTGCCAGCAGCGTAGAAGGAGGGGGAGAGACCCAGTACTTC	CASSVEGGGETQYF
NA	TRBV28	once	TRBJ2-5	TGTGCCAGCCACAGTCCCCCGCAAGAGACCCAGTACTTC	CASHSPPQETQYF
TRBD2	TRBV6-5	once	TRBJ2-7	TGTGCCAGCAGTTATTGGATAGGGAGGGTCTACGAGCAGTACTTC	CASSYWIGRVYEQYF
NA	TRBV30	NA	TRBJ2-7	TGTGCCTGGTCAGGGGTGCCTGGCTCCTACGAGCAGTACTTC	CAWSGVPGSYEQYF
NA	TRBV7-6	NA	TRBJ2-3	TGTGCCAGCAGCCCTATGAGCACAGATACGCAGTATTTT	CASSPMSTDTQYF
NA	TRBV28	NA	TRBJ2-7	TGTGCCAGCAGCTGGGAGAATGGGGCCTACGAGCAGTACTTC	CASSWENGAYEQYF
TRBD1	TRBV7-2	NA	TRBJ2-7	TGTGCCAGCAGCTTAGATATGGGGACAGGGAACTACGAGCAGTACTTC	CASSLDMGTGNYEQYF
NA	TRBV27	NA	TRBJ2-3	TGTGCCAGCAGTTTTTTGGGTTTTTCTAGCACAGATACGCAGTATTTT	CASSFLGFSSTDTQYF
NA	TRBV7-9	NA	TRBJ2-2	TGTGCCAGCAGCTTAGCGCACCGGGCCGAGGGCACCGGGGAGCTGTTTTTT	CASSLAHRAEGTGELFF
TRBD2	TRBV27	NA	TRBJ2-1	TGTGCCAGCACGAAAGGGACTAGCGGGATTTACAATGAGCAGTTCTTC	CASTKGTSGIYNEQFF
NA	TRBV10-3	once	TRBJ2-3	TGTGCCATCAGTGAGTCCCAGCTTGCTAGCGATACGCAGTATTTT	CAISESQLASDTQYF
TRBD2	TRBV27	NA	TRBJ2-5	TGTGCCAGCAGTTTCCAAACTAGCGGGAGAGAGACCCAGTACTTC	CASSFQTSGRETQYF
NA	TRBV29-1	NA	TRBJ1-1	TGCAGCGTTGTGAGAGGGAGTTGGGGCACTGAAGCTTTCTTT	CSVVRGSWGTEAFF
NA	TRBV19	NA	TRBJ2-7	TGTGTCAGTAGTATGATCAGCGAGCGTCTGAACGAGCAGTACTTC	CVSSMISERLNEQYF
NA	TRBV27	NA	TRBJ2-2	TGTGCCAGCAGTCAAGGACTTTACACCGGGGAGCTGTTTTTT	CASSQGLYTGELFF
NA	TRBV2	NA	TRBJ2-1	TGTGCCGGAACGGATAGGTTAGAGTACAATGAGCAGTTCTTC	CAGTDRLEYNEQFF
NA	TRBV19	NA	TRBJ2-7	TGTGCCAGTAGTATTGTAATAGCCGGTGGTGAGCAGTACTTC	CASSIVIAGGEQYF
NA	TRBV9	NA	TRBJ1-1	TGTGCCAGCAGCGCGGATACGAACACTGAAGCTTTCTTT	CASSADTNTEAFF